The source of this TCR beta chain is a study of T cells in Graves' hyperthyroidism and ophthalmopathy. Amplification of TCR beta CDR3 regions used RNA as the template. TCR CDR3 regions were first amplified by RT-PCR with HTBI primers. MiXCR, run by TCRdb on the multiplex PCR reads, gives a single entry per CDR3 protein. This table has roughly 600,000 distinct CDR3 sequences, approximately 14% appearing once. The ends lost 9 bases at V and 0 bases at J; junction bases unmatched: 7. Germline loops: CDR1 LNHDA, CDR2 SQIVND (reference sequence). This CDR3 is built from 14 residues. This clonotype was counted at least ten times. Diagnoses used clinical symptoms, serum thyroxine and TRAb, thyroid ultrasound and orbital computed tomography.

The receptor comes from a woman aged 50 to 60 with Graves' ophthalmopathy. Sequenced input: blood. This sequence joins TRBV19 and TRBJ2-7; TRBD1 aligns across 8 bases. The CDR3 reads CASSIGQGSYEQYF. For the CDR3, the DNA is TGTGCCAGCTCAATTGGACAGGGCTCCTACGAGCAGTACTTC. Full variable domain (outside the CDR3, taken from reference TRBV19 and TRBJ2-7): DGGITQSPKYLFRKEGQNVTLSCEQNLNHDAMYWYRQDPGQGLRLIYYSQIVNDFQKGDIAEGYSVSREKKESFPLTVTSAQKNPTAFYLCASSIGQGSYEQYFGPGTRLTVT.